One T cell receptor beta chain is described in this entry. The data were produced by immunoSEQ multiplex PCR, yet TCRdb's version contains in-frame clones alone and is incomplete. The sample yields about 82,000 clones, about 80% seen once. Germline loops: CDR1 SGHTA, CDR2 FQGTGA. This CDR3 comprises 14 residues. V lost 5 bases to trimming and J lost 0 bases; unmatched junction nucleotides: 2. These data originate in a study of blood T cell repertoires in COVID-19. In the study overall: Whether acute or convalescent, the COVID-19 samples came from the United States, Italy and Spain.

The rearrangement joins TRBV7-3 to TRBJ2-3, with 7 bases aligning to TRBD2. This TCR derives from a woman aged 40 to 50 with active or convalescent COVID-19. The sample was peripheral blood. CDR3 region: CASSKTSSTDTQYF. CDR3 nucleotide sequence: TGTGCCAGCAGCAAGACTAGCAGCACAGATACGCAGTATTTT.